This is a list of T cell receptor beta chains from one sample in a study of blood T cells in healthy people across ages. TCRdb recomputed calls from the 5' RACE reads with MiXCR, one row per CDR3 protein. The sample holds roughly 1.7 million distinct CDR3 sequences, roughly a third seen once. Specimen: blood. The receptors were gathered from a woman aged 30 to 39 in good health. Each CDR3 is given with its conserved first and last residue. A D gene is named only where the DNA matches it firmly. Clone size appears in some rows only: once, few, many, or a class for an expanded clone.

V: TRBV20-1; D: NA; length: 13; size: NA; J: TRBJ2-7; DNA: TGCAGTGCTAGAGTTACAGGATATCGAGAGCAGTACTTC; CDR3: CSARVTGYREQYF
V: TRBV20-1; D: NA; length: 13; size: NA; J: TRBJ2-1; DNA: TGCAGTGCTAGTCAATCCAGTGGGAATGAGCAGTTCTTC; CDR3: CSASQSSGNEQFF
V: TRBV28; D: TRBD1; length: 14; size: NA; J: TRBJ2-7; DNA: TGTGCCAGCAGTTTGCCAGGGGGCATTTACGAGCAGTACTTC; CDR3: CASSLPGGIYEQYF
V: TRBV4-1; D: NA; length: 14; size: few; J: TRBJ2-7; DNA: TGCGCCAGCAGCCAAGTATACTCGGCCTACGAGCAGTACTTC; CDR3: CASSQVYSAYEQYF
V: TRBV5-1; D: TRBD1; length: 16; size: NA; J: TRBJ2-3; DNA: TGCGCCAGCAGCTTCGTAGGACAGGGTATCACAGATACGCAGTATTTT; CDR3: CASSFVGQGITDTQYF
V: TRBV7-9; D: TRBD1; length: 15; size: NA; J: TRBJ2-7; DNA: TGTGCCAGCAGCTTAGCAAGACAGGGGACGAGGGAGCAGTACTTC; CDR3: CASSLARQGTREQYF
V: TRBV20-1; D: TRBD2; length: 15; size: NA; J: TRBJ2-1; DNA: TGCAGTGCTGACCCAGGACTAGCGCCCTACAATGAGCAGTTCTTC; CDR3: CSADPGLAPYNEQFF
V: TRBV20-1; D: TRBD1; length: 15; size: NA; J: TRBJ2-5; DNA: TGCAGTTCATCACCGGGGGGACAGGGAAGAGGGGAGCAGTACTTC; CDR3: CSSSPGGQGRGEQYF
V: TRBV27; D: NA; length: 15; size: NA; J: TRBJ2-7; DNA: TGTGCCAGCAGTTTAGAGGCCGTGGGGTTAAGCGAGCAGTACTTC; CDR3: CASSLEAVGLSEQYF
V: TRBV15; D: NA; length: 13; size: few; J: TRBJ1-2; DNA: TGTGCCACCAGCGCAGGGTTTGACTATGGCTACACCTTC; CDR3: CATSAGFDYGYTF
V: TRBV6-2/TRBV6-3; D: NA; length: 16; size: few; J: TRBJ2-7; DNA: TGTGCCAGCAGTACCGCCGCAGGACAGAGCTCCTACGAGCAGTACTTC; CDR3: CASSTAAGQSSYEQYF
V: TRBV2; D: TRBD1; length: 16; size: NA; J: TRBJ1-2; DNA: TGTGCCAGCAACAACAGGGGAGGTTTGGCTAACTATGGCTACACCTTC; CDR3: CASNNRGGLANYGYTF
V: TRBV11-2; D: TRBD2; length: 15; size: NA; J: TRBJ2-1; DNA: TGTGCCAGCAGCTTAACCCCCGGGGGGTCAGCTGAGCAGTTCTTC; CDR3: CASSLTPGGSAEQFF
V: TRBV27; D: TRBD1; length: 13; size: NA; J: TRBJ2-1; DNA: TGTGCCAGCAGAGGACAGGAGTTCATAGGGCAGTTCTTC; CDR3: CASRGQEFIGQFF
V: TRBV4-1; D: NA; length: 16; size: NA; J: TRBJ2-1; DNA: TGCGCCAGCAGCCAACGACCCCTCCGCTCCTACAATGAGCAGTTCTTC; CDR3: CASSQRPLRSYNEQFF
V: TRBV7-9; D: NA; length: 12; size: NA; J: TRBJ2-7; DNA: TGTTCCAGCAGCTTCGAGGGTTTCGAGCAGTACTTC; CDR3: CSSSFEGFEQYF
V: TRBV5-5; D: NA; length: 16; size: NA; J: TRBJ2-3; DNA: TGTACCAGCAGCTTGGAACTACATCATTACACAGATACGCAGTATTTT; CDR3: CTSSLELHHYTDTQYF
V: TRBV28; D: TRBD2; length: 16; size: few; J: TRBJ2-3; DNA: TGTGCCAGCAGTTTACTCCCGGGAGGGCAGCGAGATACGCAGTATTTT; CDR3: CASSLLPGGQRDTQYF
V: TRBV7-2; D: TRBD2; length: 17; size: NA; J: TRBJ2-1; DNA: TGTGCCAGCAGCTTGGAGACTAGCGGGAGATCCTCCGCCCGTAGGTTCTTC; CDR3: CASSLETSGRSSARRFF
V: TRBV20-1; D: NA; length: 15; size: NA; J: TRBJ2-2; DNA: TGCAGTGCTAGAAACTCCGGGACCAACACCGGGGAGCTGTTTTTT; CDR3: CSARNSGTNTGELFF
V: TRBV9; D: NA; length: 13; size: NA; J: TRBJ1-2; DNA: TGTGCCAGCAGCGTACAGGGGTTGGTTGGCTACACCTTC; CDR3: CASSVQGLVGYTF
V: TRBV4-2; D: NA; length: 18; size: NA; J: TRBJ2-6; DNA: TGTGCCAGCAGCCAAGATGTGATTACGCACTCTGGGGCCAACGTCCTGACTTTC; CDR3: CASSQDVITHSGANVLTF